The next 16 T cell receptor beta chains were all read from a single sample in a study of T cell responses to AZD1222 COVID-19 vaccine. Produced via immunoSEQ multiplex PCR; TCRdb's table is partial and in-frame only. The sample lists roughly 180,000 clones, 85% to 95% occurring once. The sample in question was peripheral blood, obtained on day 0 of AZD1222 vaccination. The receptors originated from an adult in good health.

This chain connects TRBV6-5 to TRBJ1-1; D is ambiguous. This CDR3 spans 14 amino acids. V was shortened by 0 bases and J by 0 bases, with 5 bases between the two germline ends. Per germline, CDR1 MNHEY and CDR2 SVGAGI. CDR3 amino acids: CASSYSGVNTEAFF. The CDR3 DNA sequence: TGTGCCAGCAGTTACTCAGGTGTGAACACTGAAGCTTTCTTT.

The sample holds a few counts of this clone. V is TRBV4-1 and J is TRBJ2-2; D may be TRBD1 (6 bases). CDR1 MGHRA and CDR2 YSYEKL come from the germline V gene. This CDR3 is built from 17 residues. Trimming stripped 0 bases from V and 1 base from J, with 12 bases between. CDR3 in DNA: TGCGCCAGCAGCCAAGATTTTTCGACAGGGAACACCGGGGAGCTGTTTTTT. It yields the protein CASSQDFSTGNTGELFF.

The J gene is TRBJ1-1, the V gene TRBV5-4; 10 nucleotides line up with TRBD1. This CDR3 is built from 15 residues. Germline trimming cut 3 bases from V and 6 bases from J; bases unmatched to any gene: 8. CDR1 and CDR2 (germline): SGHNT, YYREEE (reference sequence). The CDR3 region has the DNA TGTGCCAGCAGCTCCCCGACAGGGGGCTTCTCTGAAGCTTTCTTT. It yields the protein CASSSPTGGFSEAFF.

The gene calls are TRBV28 and TRBJ1-1, with D perhaps matching TRBD1 (6 bases). CDR1 is MDHEN, CDR2 SYDVKM, per germline. Trimming took 6 bases from V and 5 from J, leaving 16 bases between them. CDR3 length: 14 amino acids. The CDR3 region is CASSQIFQGTEAFF. The DNA for the CDR3 is TGTGCCAGCAGCCAAATCTTTCAGGGGACTGAAGCTTTCTTT.

The CDR3 bases are TGTGCCAGCAGCCGACAAGGGGAAGCTTTCTTT. This gives the protein CASSRQGEAFF. The genes are TRBV3-1 (or the pseudogene TRBV3-2) and TRBJ1-1; D call uncertain. Trimming pared 4 bases from V and 8 bases from J, leaving 8 bases between. The CDR3 spans 11 residues. Germline assignment: CDR1 LGHDT and CDR2 YNNKEL (reference sequence).

This clone was detected only once. The chain employs TRBV29-1 and TRBJ2-3, with D perhaps matching TRBD2 (6 bases). Trimming cost V 7 bases and J 5 bases, with 22 bases left between them. The CDR3 is 15 amino acids. The V gene's germline CDR1 is SQVTM and CDR2 ANQGSEA. The CDR3 DNA sequence: TGCAGCGCCCCCACGCCTGACGGGAGAAGAGATACGCAGTATTTT. This encodes CSAPTPDGRRDTQYF.

The gene calls are TRBV28 and TRBJ1-2, with D possibly being TRBD1 (6 bases). The V end was cut by 8 bases, the J end by 4 bases, with 20 bases between. The CDR3 spans 15 residues. The germline gives CDR1 MDHEN, CDR2 SYDVKM. CDR3 region: CASLTAGALPYGYTF. In DNA, the CDR3 is TGTGCCAGCCTAACCGCAGGGGCCTTACCCTATGGCTACACCTTC.

This chain uses TRBV6-5 with TRBJ1-2, with 9 bases matching TRBD1. CDR1 is MNHEY and CDR2 is SVGAGI in the germline V gene. CDR3 length equals 15 residues. The trim removed 5 bases at V and 4 bases at J, leaving 8 bases unmatched. CDR3 protein: CASSLTGQGTYGYTF. The CDR3 DNA reads as TGTGCCAGCAGTCTCACGGGACAGGGTACCTATGGCTACACCTTC.

J is TRBJ2-1 and V is TRBV5-1; D might be TRBD2 (5 bases). Deletions cut 1 base from V and 0 bases from J, with 14 bases between. This CDR3 comprises 17 residues. Germline V gene data show CDR1 as SGHRS and CDR2 as YFSETQ. CDR3 amino acids: CASSLLFSGSSYNEQFF. The DNA of the CDR3 is TGCGCCAGCAGCTTGTTATTCAGCGGTAGCTCCTACAATGAGCAGTTCTTC.

V and J are TRBV7-9 and TRBJ2-2; D may be TRBD2 (6 bases). The length of the CDR3 is 15 residues. The ends were cut back, 1 base at V and 6 bases at J, with 12 bases in the middle. Germline values: CDR1 SEHNR, CDR2 FQNEAQ (reference sequence). CDR3 in amino acids: CASSLDYRRAGELFF. The CDR3 bases are TGTGCCAGCAGCTTAGATTACAGGAGGGCCGGGGAGCTGTTTTTT. The full variable domain, its missing parts supplied by reference TRBV7-9 and TRBJ2-2, is DTGVSQNPRHKITKRGQNVTFRCDPISEHNRLYWYRQTLGQGPEFLTYFQNEAQLEKSRLLSDRFSAERPKGSFSTLEIQRTEQGDSAMYLCASSLDYRRAGELFFGEGSRLTVL.

The chain has TRBV18 and TRBJ1-1; D uncertain. The CDR3 consists of 13 residues. Germline V gene data show CDR1 as KGHSH and CDR2 as LQKENI. The V end lost 6 bases, the J end lost 1 base, and 9 bases lay between the germline ends. CDR3 residues: CASSRLGNTEAFF. Here the CDR3 DNA reads TGTGCCAGCTCTCGTTTAGGGAACACTGAAGCTTTCTTT.

This rearrangement joins TRBV19 to TRBJ2-1, with a possible D match to TRBD2 (5 bases). The CDR3 has 15 residues. Trimming removed 1 base from V and 7 bases from J, with 14 bases in between. Germline CDR1 reads LNHDA; CDR2 reads SQIVND (reference sequence). The CDR3 sequence: CASSIGHDYYNEQFF. DNA for the CDR3: TGTGCCAGTAGTATAGGCCACGACTATTATAATGAGCAGTTCTTC.

The chain has TRBV14 and TRBJ2-5; no definite D call. Germline V CDR1 and CDR2: SGHDN, FVKESK. The V end was cut by 1 base, the J end by 5 bases, with 20 bases between. There are 17 residues in the CDR3. This CDR3 is CASSQVATLRFGETQYF. CDR3 in DNA: TGTGCCAGCAGCCAAGTGGCGACACTTAGGTTTGGGGAGACCCAGTACTTC.

The V gene is TRBV2, the J gene TRBJ2-5; D unresolved. In germline, CDR1 is SNHLY, CDR2 FYNNEI. With 3 bases removed from V and 4 bases from J, the gap between germline ends came to 6 bases. The CDR3 is 12 amino acids. In nucleotides, the CDR3 is TGTGCCAGCAGTGATGCCGGAGAGACCCAGTACTTC. This gives the protein CASSDAGETQYF.

The chain is built from TRBV14 and TRBJ2-3, with 8 bases fitting TRBD2. CDR1 is SGHDN, CDR2 FVKESK, per germline. The trim removed 0 bases at V and 8 bases at J, leaving 10 bases unmatched. The CDR3 has 16 residues. CDR3: CASSQEGLAGLSTQYF. The CDR3, as DNA: TGTGCCAGCAGCCAAGAAGGCCTAGCGGGCCTAAGTACGCAGTATTTT. Full variable domain (missing parts from reference TRBV14 and TRBJ2-3): EAGVTQFPSHSVIEKGQTVTLRCDPISGHDNLYWYRRVMGKEIKFLLHFVKESKQDESGMPNNRFLAERTGGTYSTLKVQPAELEDSGVYFCASSQEGLAGLSTQYFGPGTRLTVL.

The chain links TRBV11-2 to TRBJ1-5; D is ambiguous. The CDR3 length is 13 residues. Deletions cut 1 base from V and 6 bases from J, with 7 bases between. Germline CDR1 and CDR2: SGHAT and FQNNGV. The CDR3 coding sequence is TGTGCCAGCAGCTTAGTGGGCGGTCAGCCCCAGCATTTT. It specifies CASSLVGGQPQHF.